The 9 T cell receptor beta chains reported below all come from one sample, sequenced in a study of identical twins. Via MiXCR, TCRdb re-called the 5' RACE reads, giving one row per CDR3 protein. The repertoire consists of roughly 540,000 distinct CDR3 sequences, with 20% to 25% occurring once and the leading ten covering approximately 0.95%. The same sample was also used in a study of T cells expressing NK-cell markers.

Input material: CD4+ T cells sorted from blood. The receptors here all came from a woman under 30 in good health.

This clonotype came up many times. The genes are TRBV3-1 and TRBJ2-1; D is possibly TRBD2 (6 bases). V was trimmed by 1 base and J by 3 bases, leaving 10 bases between them. The CDR3 is 15 residues long. Germline CDR1 LGHDT, CDR2 YNNKEL (reference sequence). The CDR3 is CASSQVSSGYNEQFF. CDR3 DNA: TGTGCCAGCAGCCAAGTTAGTAGCGGCTACAATGAGCAGTTCTTC.

The chain couples TRBV20-1 to TRBJ1-2, with D uncertain. CDR1 DFQATT and CDR2 SNEGSKA come from the germline V gene (reference sequence). CDR3 size: 13 residues. V was shortened by 1 base and J by 4 bases, with 10 bases between the two germline ends. CDR3 residues: CSARVNLGYGYTF. CDR3 bases: TGCAGTGCTAGAGTGAACCTAGGCTATGGCTACACCTTC.

This clonotype showed up just a few times. This rearrangement joins TRBV7-8 to TRBJ2-1; TRBD1 is a possible D gene (5 bases). The germline V gene has CDR1 SGHVS and CDR2 FQNEAQ. V was clipped by 1 base and J by 0 bases, with 7 bases between them. This CDR3 has 15 amino acids. CDR3 loop: CASSLVGPSYNEQFF. The CDR3 coding sequence is TGTGCCAGCAGCTTAGTGGGGCCCTCCTACAATGAGCAGTTCTTC.

V usage is TRBV5-1 and J usage is TRBJ2-7, with 12 bases identical to TRBD2. This CDR3 region has 17 residues. Germline-derived CDR1 and CDR2 are SGHRS and YFSETQ. With 0 bases clipped from V and 0 bases from J, the junction kept 4 bases outside the gene matches. This chain's CDR3 is CASSLGTSGVSSYEQYF. In nucleotides, the CDR3 is TGCGCCAGCAGCTTGGGGACTAGCGGGGTTAGCTCCTACGAGCAGTACTTC.

This clonotype was detected only a few times. CDR3 sequence (DNA): TGTGCCAGCAGGTCAACTAGCGGGAGCAACGAGCAGTACTTC. It encodes CASRSTSGSNEQYF. The rearrangement uses TRBV12-3 or TRBV12-4 and TRBJ2-7; 11 bases map to TRBD2. With V trimmed by 6 bases and J by 5 bases, 6 bases remained unmatched. The CDR3 length is 14 residues.

This clonotype has a handful of counts. This rearrangement joins TRBV5-4 to TRBJ2-5; 7 bases fit TRBD2. This CDR3 has 15 amino acids. In germline, CDR1 is SGHNT, CDR2 YYREEE (reference sequence). The junction had 5 bases not matched to a gene; V was cut back by 3 bases and J by 0 bases. CDR3 loop: CASSSLSGDQETQYF. The CDR3 nucleotides read TGTGCCAGCAGCTCCTTAAGCGGGGACCAAGAGACCCAGTACTTC.

This clonotype was detected only a few times. This chain connects TRBV7-2 to TRBJ2-5, with TRBD2 as a possible D gene (6 bases). Germline assignment: CDR1 SGHTA and CDR2 FQGNSA. This CDR3 spans 12 amino acids. V lost 4 bases and J lost 5, with 8 bases in between. The CDR3: CASSWDSETQYF. CDR3 coding DNA: TGTGCCAGCAGCTGGGACTCGGAGACCCAGTACTTC.

This clonotype was counted between two and nine times. The J gene is TRBJ1-1, the V gene TRBV5-1; D might be TRBD1 (5 bases). Germline V gives CDR1 SGHRS, CDR2 YFSETQ. The ends were cut back, 3 bases at V and 7 bases at J, with 16 bases in the middle. CDR3 size: 14 residues. DNA for the CDR3: TGCGCCAGCAGCTCATACGGACAACGAATTGAAGCTTTCTTT. Translating gives CASSSYGQRIEAFF.

V usage is TRBV19 and J usage is TRBJ1-2; D gene ambiguous. Germline V CDR1 and CDR2: LNHDA, SQIVND (reference sequence). V was cut by 3 bases and J by 8 bases, with 13 bases left in between. The CDR3 is 13 residues long. Here the CDR3 DNA reads TGTGCCAGTAGTATTGACACAGCAACGGGCTACACCTTC. It specifies CASSIDTATGYTF.